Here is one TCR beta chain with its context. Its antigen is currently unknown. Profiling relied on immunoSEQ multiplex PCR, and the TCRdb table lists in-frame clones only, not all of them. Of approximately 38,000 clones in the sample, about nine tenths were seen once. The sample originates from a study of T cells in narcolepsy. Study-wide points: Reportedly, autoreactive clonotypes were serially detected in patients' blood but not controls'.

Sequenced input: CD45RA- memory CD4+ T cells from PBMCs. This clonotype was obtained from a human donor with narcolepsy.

The CDR3, as DNA: TGTGCCAGCAGTCGAGGGACCTACAATCAGCCCCAGCATTTT. Its protein product is CASSRGTYNQPQHF. The rearrangement links TRBV28 to TRBJ1-5; maybe TRBD1 (5 bases). Trimming left V 5 bases short and J 3 bases short, with 11 bases between. This CDR3 region has 14 residues. Germline V gene data show CDR1 as MDHEN and CDR2 as SYDVKM.